These 30 T cell receptor beta chains share one sample of origin, sequenced in a study of blood T cell repertoires in COVID-19. TCRdb's copy holds only in-frame clones and misses some; the assay was immunoSEQ multiplex PCR. The repertoire holds roughly 220,000 clones, with around three quarters as singletons. Sample: peripheral blood. The origin of the receptors is a woman between 65 and 79 years old with acute or convalescent COVID-19.

This chain uses TRBV10-3 with TRBJ2-4, with D perhaps matching TRBD1 (5 bases). This CDR3 has 17 amino acids. Germline V gene data show CDR1 as ENHRY and CDR2 as SYGVKD. V gave up 5 bases and J gave up 0 bases, with 17 bases separating them. The CDR3 loop is CAISSDLQELAKNIQYF. The CDR3 DNA sequence: TGTGCCATCAGTAGCGACTTACAGGAGCTAGCCAAAAACATTCAGTACTTC.

This clone came up once. This chain joins TRBV9 and TRBJ1-3; 7 bases match TRBD1. J gave up 3 bases and V 4 bases, and 4 bases lay outside the gene matches. This CDR3 has 14 amino acids. Germline loops: CDR1 SGDLS, CDR2 YYNGEE. CDR3 in amino acids: CASSPRQGGNTIYF. CDR3 bases: TGTGCCAGCAGCCCGCGACAGGGTGGAAACACCATATATTTT.

This sequence joins TRBV4-2 and TRBJ2-3; TRBD2 aligns across 7 bases. The CDR3 consists of 17 residues. The ends lost 0 bases at V and 6 bases at J; junction bases unmatched: 12. The germline V gene encodes CDR1 LGHNA and CDR2 YNFKEQ. The CDR3 nucleotides are TGTGCCAGCAGCCAAGATATGGCGGGAGAGGTTCGGGATACGCAGTATTTT. Translated: CASSQDMAGEVRDTQYF.

The V and J genes are TRBV9 and TRBJ2-2; 14 nucleotides agree with TRBD2. Germline loops: CDR1 SGDLS, CDR2 YYNGEE. This CDR3 has 17 amino acids. J gave up 5 bases and V 2 bases, and 5 bases lay outside the gene matches. The CDR3 region has the DNA TGTGCCAGCAGCGTCCTAGGGACTAGCGGGAGTACCGGGGAGCTGTTTTTT. Translation gives CASSVLGTSGSTGELFF. Based on the CDR3 plus reference TRBV9 and TRBJ2-2, the full variable domain is DSGVTQTPKHLITATGQRVTLRCSPRSGDLSVYWYQQSLDQGLQFLIQYYNGEERAKGNILERFSAQQFPDLHSELNLSSLELGDSALYFCASSVLGTSGSTGELFFGEGSRLTVL.

The chain combines TRBV5-1 with TRBJ1-6, with TRBD1 as a possible D gene (6 bases). Trimming took off 5 bases at V and 5 bases at J, with 11 bases between the two ends. CDR3 length equals 14 residues. The germline CDR1 and CDR2 sequences are SGHRS and YFSETQ. The CDR3 loop is CASSQGPDNSPLHF. The CDR3 nucleotides read TGCGCCAGCAGTCAGGGGCCAGATAATTCACCCCTCCACTTT.

The chain uses TRBV3-1 (or the pseudogene TRBV3-2) and TRBJ2-1; D unclear. This CDR3 contains 14 residues. Germline CDR1 reads LGHDT; CDR2 reads YNNKEL (reference sequence). Trimming shortened V by 3 bases and J by 1 base, and 7 bases separated the two germline ends. CDR3 coding DNA: TGTGCCAGCAGCCAGAGAGCGTCCTACAATGAGCAGTTCTTC. Translated, it gives CASSQRASYNEQFF.

The CDR3 sequence is CASSLQGVNYGYTF. CDR3 nucleotides: TGTGCCAGCAGCTTGCAGGGGGTTAACTATGGCTACACCTTC. J is TRBJ1-2 and V is TRBV5-8; 7 positions match TRBD1. The CDR3 covers 14 residues. Unmatched junction bases numbered 1, after V lost 1 base and J lost 1 base. Germline V gives CDR1 SGHTS, CDR2 YDEGEE.

This clone was counted a few times. CDR3 in DNA: TGTGCCAGCTCACCGGAGCGGGACGGTACCGGGGAGCTGTTTTTT. Amino acid sequence: CASSPERDGTGELFF. The V gene is TRBV18, the J gene TRBJ2-2; 7 positions match TRBD2. CDR1 is KGHSH, CDR2 LQKENI, per germline. V shed 3 bases and J 5 bases; nucleotides not matched to a gene: 6. CDR3 length: 15 residues.

The J gene is TRBJ1-2, the V gene TRBV28, with 9 bases lining up with TRBD1. The CDR3 contains 13 residues. The V segment lost 5 bases and the J segment 6 bases; nucleotides outside the gene matches: 4. CDR1 is MDHEN and CDR2 is SYDVKM in the germline V gene. The CDR3 DNA reads TGTGCCAGCAGTCCGACAGGGGGAGATGGCTACACCTTC. Translated: CASSPTGGDGYTF.

V gene TRBV20-1 combines with J gene TRBJ1-5; tentative D call: TRBD1 (5 bases). The CDR3 spans 12 residues. Trimming stripped 3 bases from V and 9 bases from J, with 12 bases between. Germline CDR1 is DFQATT and CDR2 is SNEGSKA (reference sequence). The CDR3 bases are TGCAGTGCTAGTTGGGGCGTTTGGCCCCAGCATTTT. It codes for CSASWGVWPQHF.

This clone showed up just a few times. The V and J genes are TRBV13 and TRBJ2-1; 10 positions match TRBD2. The germline V gene has CDR1 PRHDT and CDR2 FYEKMQ (reference sequence). The V segment lost 5 bases and the J segment 3 bases; nucleotides outside the gene matches: 4. CDR3 length: 15 amino acids. CDR3 amino acids: CASSLWTSGYNEQFF. The CDR3, as DNA: TGTGCCAGCAGCCTATGGACTAGCGGCTACAATGAGCAGTTCTTC. Supplemented by reference TRBV13 and TRBJ2-1, the full variable domain reads AAGVIQSPRHLIKEKRETATLKCYPIPRHDTVYWYQQGPGQDPQFLISFYEKMQSDKGSIPDRFSAQQFSDYHSELNMSSLELGDSALYFCASSLWTSGYNEQFFGPGTRLTVL.

V and J are TRBV18 and TRBJ1-5; D uncertain. The germline V and J ends were trimmed by 2 bases and 5 bases, with 7 bases remaining between them. The CDR3 extends over 13 amino acids. The germline gives CDR1 KGHSH, CDR2 LQKENI. The CDR3 spells CASSPEGDQPQHF. The CDR3 nucleotides read TGTGCCAGCTCACCAGAGGGCGATCAGCCCCAGCATTTT. Full variable domain (remainder filled in from reference TRBV18 and TRBJ1-5): NAGVMQNPRHLVRRRGQEARLRCSPMKGHSHVYWYRQLPEEGLKFMVYLQKENIIDESGMPKERFSAEFPKEGPSILRIQQVVRGDSAAYFCASSPEGDQPQHFGDGTRLSIL.

The rearrangement uses TRBV24-1 and TRBJ2-2; maybe TRBD1 (6 bases). The CDR3 is 18 amino acids. The germline V gene encodes CDR1 KGHDR and CDR2 SFDVKD. V lost 3 bases and J lost 7, with 23 bases in between. The chain's CDR3 is CATSDPAPGQGQDGELFF. As DNA, the CDR3 is TGTGCCACCAGTGATCCCGCCCCCGGGCAGGGGCAGGACGGGGAGCTGTTTTTT.

The chain employs TRBV2 and TRBJ2-3; perhaps TRBD2 as D (6 bases). CDR3 length: 13 amino acids. The germline gives CDR1 SNHLY, CDR2 FYNNEI. V was shortened by 7 bases and J by 0 bases, with 8 bases between the two germline ends. CDR3 loop: CASKSGSTDTQYF. CDR3 nucleotide sequence: TGTGCCAGCAAGAGCGGGAGCACAGATACGCAGTATTTT.

In this sample, this clone turned up a few times. The J gene is TRBJ2-2, the V gene TRBV24-1; TRBD2 agrees at 12 bases. With V trimmed by 3 bases and J by 3 bases, 4 bases remained unmatched. Per the germline V gene, CDR1 is KGHDR and CDR2 is SFDVKD. This CDR3 contains 17 residues. CDR3 in DNA: TGTGCCACCAGTGATCAGACTAGCGGGAGTGACACCGGGGAGCTGTTTTTT. Translating gives CATSDQTSGSDTGELFF.

The chain carries TRBV7-9 and TRBJ2-3; perhaps TRBD2 as D (7 bases). Between the trimmed V and J ends, which lost 2 bases and 3 bases, there was a span of 18 bases. The CDR3 sequence is 17 residues long. Per germline, CDR1 SEHNR and CDR2 FQNEAQ (reference sequence). CDR3 nucleotide sequence: TGTGCCAGCAGCTTATCGTATATTGGGGGGGCTACAGATACGCAGTATTTT. Encoded protein: CASSLSYIGGATDTQYF.

The chain combines TRBV5-4 with TRBJ2-7; 10 positions match TRBD1. Trimming at V came to 4 bases and at J to 3 bases, leaving 13 bases not matched to a gene. CDR1 and CDR2 (germline): SGHNT, YYREEE (reference sequence). CDR3 length: 17 amino acids. CDR3 in amino acids: CASSQGTGANLGYEQYF. For the CDR3, the DNA is TGTGCCAGCAGCCAAGGGACAGGGGCCAACTTAGGCTACGAGCAGTACTTC.

V is TRBV30 and J is TRBJ1-2; D is unclear. The CDR3 has 11 amino acids. The germline V gene encodes CDR1 GTSNPN and CDR2 SVGIG (reference sequence). The V end was cut by 4 bases, the J end by 6 bases, with 9 bases between. Here the CDR3 DNA reads TGTGCCTGGACGGGAGCCGATGGCTACACCTTC. Residues: CAWTGADGYTF. The full variable domain, its missing parts supplied by reference TRBV30 and TRBJ1-2, is SQTIHQWPATLVQPVGSPLSLECTVEGTSNPNLYWYRQAAGRGLQLLFYSVGIGQISSEVPQNLSASRPQDRQFILSSKKLLLSDSGFYLCAWTGADGYTFGSGTRLTVV.

This clone has just a few counts. The V gene is TRBV27, the J gene TRBJ1-1, with 12 positions matching TRBD1. The CDR3 has 19 residues. Germline V CDR1 and CDR2: MNHEY, SMNVEV (reference sequence). V lost 5 bases, J lost 4 bases, and 17 bases stayed unmatched. Here the CDR3 reads CASSLLYGTGGARSTEAFF. The CDR3 nucleotides are TGTGCCAGCAGTCTACTATACGGGACAGGGGGCGCAAGATCCACTGAAGCTTTCTTT.

The CDR3 reads CASSLRSGDNQPQHF. The DNA of the CDR3 is TGTGCCAGCAGCCTCAGGTCAGGGGACAATCAGCCCCAGCATTTT. The rearrangement joins TRBV11-2 to TRBJ1-5; weak D call: TRBD1 (6 bases). This CDR3 contains 15 residues. CDR1 SGHAT and CDR2 FQNNGV come from the germline V gene. V shed 5 bases and J shed 3 bases, with 14 bases lying between them.

CDR3 nucleotides: TGTGCCAGCCGGGGCCAGGGGGAGACCCAGTACTTC. Translation gives CASRGQGETQYF. The rearrangement joins TRBV2 to TRBJ2-5; D might be TRBD1 (6 bases). Deletions cut 8 bases from V and 5 bases from J, with 12 bases between. Germline CDR1 reads SNHLY; CDR2 reads FYNNEI. This CDR3 comprises 12 residues.

This chain joins TRBV27 and TRBJ1-1; the D is unclear. Between the trimmed V and J ends, which lost 5 bases and 1 base, there was a span of 11 bases. CDR1 and CDR2 (germline): MNHEY, SMNVEV (reference sequence). The CDR3 spans 14 residues. The CDR3 DNA is TGTGCCAGCAGTCCGAGGCAGCCGAACACTGAAGCTTTCTTT. Translation: CASSPRQPNTEAFF.

The chain is built from TRBV7-9 and TRBJ1-4, with D unresolved. The length of the CDR3 is 14 residues. Trimming took 1 base from V and 7 from J, leaving 10 bases between them. Germline values: CDR1 SEHNR, CDR2 FQNEAQ (reference sequence). Here the CDR3 DNA reads TGTGCCAGCAGCTTAGGGCCAGTGGCTGAAAAACTGTTTTTT. As protein: CASSLGPVAEKLFF.

The V gene is TRBV5-1, the J gene TRBJ1-1, with D tentatively TRBD1 (6 bases). Germline CDR1 SGHRS, CDR2 YFSETQ. CDR3 length: 14 amino acids. V was cut by 2 bases and J by 1 base, with 9 bases left in between. The CDR3 sequence: CASSLGGANTEAFF. CDR3 bases: TGCGCCAGCAGCTTAGGGGGGGCGAACACTGAAGCTTTCTTT.

This chain uses TRBV5-1 with TRBJ2-3; TRBD1 agrees at 7 bases. CDR1 is SGHRS, CDR2 YFSETQ, per germline. This CDR3 is built from 15 residues. With 7 bases clipped from V and 3 bases from J, the junction kept 11 bases outside the gene matches. The CDR3 DNA reads as TGCGCCAGCGGATCGCAGGGGGTTAAGACAGATACGCAGTATTTT. It translates to CASGSQGVKTDTQYF.

This chain uses TRBV11-3 with TRBJ2-1; D is uncertain. Per germline, CDR1 SGHNT and CDR2 YENEEA. Trimming stripped 5 bases from V and 5 bases from J, with 10 bases between. This CDR3 region has 13 residues. CDR3 sequence reads: CASSPGLNNEQFF. In nucleotides, the CDR3 is TGTGCCAGCAGCCCCGGGTTGAACAATGAGCAGTTCTTC.

The chain links TRBV7-9 to TRBJ1-2; TRBD1 matches 9 bases. Trimming cost V 5 bases and J 7 bases; bases outside gene matches: 14. CDR1 SEHNR and CDR2 FQNEAQ come from the germline V gene (reference sequence). The CDR3 spans 16 residues. The chain's CDR3 is CASSPSGTGPFGGYTF. The CDR3 nucleotides read TGTGCCAGCAGCCCCTCCGGGACAGGGCCATTCGGTGGCTACACCTTC. Filled out from reference TRBV7-9 and TRBJ1-2, the complete variable domain reads DTGVSQNPRHKITKRGQNVTFRCDPISEHNRLYWYRQTLGQGPEFLTYFQNEAQLEKSRLLSDRFSAERPKGSFSTLEIQRTEQGDSAMYLCASSPSGTGPFGGYTFGSGTRLTVV.

V is TRBV21-1 and J is TRBJ1-6; TRBD1 reflects the table's D call only, with no check against the DNA. TRBV21-1 is listed as a pseudogene. The CDR3 runs 16 residues. CDR3 coding DNA: TGTGCCAGCAGCCACCCCGGGACAGGGAAGGGCTCACCCCTCCACTTT. This sequence encodes CASSHPGTGKGSPLHF.

This chain uses TRBV7-9 with TRBJ2-1, with D possibly TRBD2 on 5 matching bases. The V gene lost 4 bases and the J gene lost 10 bases, with 14 bases spanning the gap. CDR1 and CDR2 from the germline V gene are SEHNR and FQNEAQ (reference sequence). The CDR3 has 13 amino acids. For the CDR3, the DNA is TGTGCCAGCAGCTCACGTACTAGAAACGAGCAGTTCTTC. Protein product: CASSSRTRNEQFF.

This clone occurred a few times. V is TRBV7-2 and J is TRBJ1-2; TRBD1 agrees at 7 bases. CDR1 is SGHTA and CDR2 is FQGNSA in the germline V gene. The CDR3 spans 14 residues. The J segment lost 4 bases and the V segment lost 3 bases, leaving 5 bases of the junction unmatched. The CDR3 loop is CASSLEGASYGYTF. The CDR3 DNA sequence: TGTGCCAGCAGCTTGGAGGGGGCGAGCTATGGCTACACCTTC.